The 2 T cell receptor beta chains below all came from one sample that was sequenced in a study of type 1 and type 2 diabetes patients. The PCR template was genomic DNA. Multiplex PCR with 30 forward and 13 reverse primers amplified the TCR beta CDR3. TCRdb passed the multiplex PCR reads through MiXCR, listing each CDR3 protein once. The repertoire holds about 270,000 distinct CDR3 sequences, with approximately 45% as singletons. Material: peripheral blood mononuclear cells (PBMCs). Source of these receptors: a man aged 18 to 29 with type 2 diabetes.

This clonotype was recorded a few times. The chain joins TRBV7-8 to TRBJ2-1; D perhaps matches TRBD1 (5 bases). Germline V gene sequence: CDR1 SGHVS, CDR2 FQNEAQ. This CDR3 is 14 amino acids long. The germline V and J ends were trimmed by 4 bases and 5 bases, with 12 bases remaining between them. The CDR3: CASSWIRQNNEQFF. In DNA form, the CDR3 reads TGTGCCAGCAGCTGGATACGACAGAACAATGAGCAGTTCTTC.

The chain combines TRBV10-2 with TRBJ1-6, with D possibly being TRBD1 (6 bases). Germline V gives CDR1 WSHSY, CDR2 SAAADI. V shed 6 bases and J shed 10 bases, with 16 bases lying between them. This CDR3 is built from 14 residues. The DNA of the CDR3 is TGCGCCAGCAGAGCAGGGGCTGAAGGGTCACCCCTCCACTTT. Translating gives CASRAGAEGSPLHF.